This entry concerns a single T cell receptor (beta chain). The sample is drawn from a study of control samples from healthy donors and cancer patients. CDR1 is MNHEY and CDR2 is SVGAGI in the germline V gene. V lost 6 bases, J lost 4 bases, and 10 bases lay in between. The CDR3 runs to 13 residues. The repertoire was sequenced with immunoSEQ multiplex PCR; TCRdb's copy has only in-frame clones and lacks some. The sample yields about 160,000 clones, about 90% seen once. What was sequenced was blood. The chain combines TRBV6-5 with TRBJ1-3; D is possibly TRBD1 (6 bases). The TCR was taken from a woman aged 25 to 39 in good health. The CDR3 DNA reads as TGTGCCAGCAGGAACAGGGTCGGAAACACCATATATTTT. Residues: CASRNRVGNTIYF.